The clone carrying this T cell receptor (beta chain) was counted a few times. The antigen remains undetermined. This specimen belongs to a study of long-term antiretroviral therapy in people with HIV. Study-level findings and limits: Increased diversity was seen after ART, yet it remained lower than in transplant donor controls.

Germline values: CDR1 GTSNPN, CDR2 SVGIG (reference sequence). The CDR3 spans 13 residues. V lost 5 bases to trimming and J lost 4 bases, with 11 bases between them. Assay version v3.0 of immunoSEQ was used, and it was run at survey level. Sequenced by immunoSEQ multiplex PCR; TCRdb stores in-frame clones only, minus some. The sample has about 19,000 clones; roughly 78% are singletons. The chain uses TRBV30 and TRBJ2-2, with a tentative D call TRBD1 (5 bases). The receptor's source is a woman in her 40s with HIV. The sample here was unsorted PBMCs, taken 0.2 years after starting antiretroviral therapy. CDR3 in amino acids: CAWDSTFTGELFF. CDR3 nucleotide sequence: TGTGCCTGGGACAGTACATTCACCGGGGAGCTGTTTTTT.